The 23 T cell receptor beta chains below come from one sample, sequenced in a study of cytomegalovirus exposure and HLA in healthy donors. 13 Jbeta primers and 60 Vbeta primers were used for the PCR. The table came from immunoSEQ multiplex PCR; TCRdb's copy has only in-frame clones and leaves some out. The sample lists some 190,000 clones; around 86% were seen once. The specimen sequenced was PBMCs. All receptors derive from a man between 25 and 39 years old in good health and CMV-seronegative.

The genes are TRBV10-1 and TRBJ1-3; 9 positions match TRBD1. CDR3 length: 15 amino acids. Germline trimming cut 3 bases from V and 4 bases from J; bases unmatched to any gene: 4. CDR1 and CDR2 (germline): WNHNN, SYGVQD (reference sequence). CDR3 sequence (DNA): TGCGCCAGCAGTGACCCGGGACAGGGAGGAAACACCATATATTTT. This encodes CASSDPGQGGNTIYF.

CDR3 region: CASRGQRSNEKLFF. Here the CDR3 DNA reads TGTGCCAGCAGAGGACAGAGGTCTAATGAAAAACTGTTTTTT. The chain combines TRBV6-1 with TRBJ1-4, with D possibly TRBD1 on 6 matching bases. Looked up from germline, CDR1 is MNHNS and CDR2 is SASEGT. The V and J ends lost 6 bases and 3 bases respectively, with 11 bases between them. The CDR3 extends over 14 amino acids.

V and J are TRBV5-1 and TRBJ2-1, with a weak D call TRBD2 (5 bases). Deletions cut 1 base from V and 3 bases from J, with 17 bases between. Germline lookup yields CDR1 SGHRS and CDR2 YFSETQ. The CDR3 is 17 amino acids. The CDR3 spells CASSLFAGRSIYNEQFF. The CDR3 DNA reads as TGCGCCAGCAGCTTGTTTGCGGGCCGCAGCATCTACAATGAGCAGTTCTTC.

The rearrangement uses TRBV4-1 and TRBJ1-4, with TRBD1 identical over 7 bases. The junction had 13 bases not matched to a gene; V was cut back by 0 bases and J by 3 bases. The CDR3 spans 19 residues. CDR1 is MGHRA, CDR2 YSYEKL, per germline. CDR3 sequence (DNA): TGCGCCAGCAGCCAAGATTCCCCGGGACAGACTGGAGCTAATGAAAAACTGTTTTTT. Its protein product is CASSQDSPGQTGANEKLFF.

This clone came up once. The chain uses TRBV2 and TRBJ2-7, with D perhaps matching TRBD2 (5 bases). V dropped 6 bases and J dropped 6 bases, with 15 bases sitting between them. This CDR3 is 13 amino acids long. Germline lookup yields CDR1 SNHLY and CDR2 FYNNEI. The CDR3 nucleotides are TGTGCCAGCAGAGAGTTGGGCGCGGGCGAGCAGTACTTC. It encodes CASRELGAGEQYF.

This clone has only one observation. The junction and the germline gene differ at one end; a read error may be behind it. The gene calls are TRBV5-6 and TRBJ2-4; D unresolved. This CDR3 region has 12 residues. The germline gives CDR1 SGHDT, CDR2 YYEEEE. CDR3 DNA: TGTGCCAGCAGCTATATAGAAAACAGTCAGTACTTC. Its translation is CASSYIENSQYF.

The chain links TRBV28 to TRBJ2-7; a weak D match, TRBD1 (6 bases). Germline V gene data show CDR1 as MDHEN and CDR2 as SYDVKM. The CDR3 totals 13 residues. V was trimmed by 5 bases and J by 3 bases, leaving 11 bases between them. In DNA form, the CDR3 reads TGTGCCAGCAGTACCGGGACACACTACGAGCAGTACTTC. Translation gives CASSTGTHYEQYF. Combining the CDR3 with reference TRBV28 and TRBJ2-7 gives the whole variable domain DVKVTQSSRYLVKRTGEKVFLECVQDMDHENMFWYRQDPGLGLRLIYFSYDVKMKEKGDIPEGYSVSREKKERFSLILESASTNQTSMYLCASSTGTHYEQYFGPGTRLTVT.

The CDR3 DNA is TGTGCCAGCAGCGACGCCGGGACAGCCTCTGGGGCCAACGTCCTGACTTTC. Translated, it gives CASSDAGTASGANVLTF. This chain joins TRBV5-4 and TRBJ2-6; TRBD1 matches at 7 bases. V lost 4 bases to trimming and J lost 0 bases; unmatched junction nucleotides: 7. Per germline, CDR1 SGHNT and CDR2 YYREEE (reference sequence). The CDR3 consists of 17 residues.

The chain joins TRBV19 to TRBJ1-2; TRBD1 matches at 7 bases. V lost 11 bases to trimming and J lost 6 bases; unmatched junction nucleotides: 12. The CDR3 is 13 residues long. Germline CDR1 is LNHDA and CDR2 is SQIVND (reference sequence). The CDR3 loop reads CAGRIGGTNGYTF. The CDR3 DNA reads TGTGCCGGGCGGATAGGGGGCACCAATGGCTACACCTTC.

The chain has TRBV9 and TRBJ1-6; TRBD1 agrees at 7 bases. Unmatched junction bases numbered 10, after V lost 3 bases and J lost 10 bases. The CDR3 length is 15 residues. Germline V gene lookup returns CDR1 SGDLS and CDR2 YYNGEE. CDR3 loop: CASSAMTGFLSPLHF. The DNA for the CDR3 is TGTGCCAGCAGCGCGATGACAGGGTTCCTCTCACCCCTCCACTTT.

The chain combines TRBV4-1 with TRBJ1-5; D is ambiguous. Per the germline V gene, CDR1 is MGHRA and CDR2 is YSYEKL. This CDR3 contains 14 residues. Trimming took off 2 bases at V and 3 bases at J, with 8 bases between the two ends. The chain's CDR3 is CASSQWEVNQPQHF. The CDR3 DNA sequence: TGCGCCAGCAGCCAATGGGAGGTCAATCAGCCCCAGCATTTT.

V is TRBV6-5 and J is TRBJ1-2; 9 bases map to TRBD1. The CDR3 is made up of 15 amino acids. Germline assignment: CDR1 MNHEY and CDR2 SVGAGI. The J segment lost 8 bases and the V segment lost 2 bases, leaving 9 bases of the junction unmatched. This chain's CDR3 is CASSYGRTGAVGYTF. CDR3 in DNA: TGTGCCAGCAGTTACGGACGGACAGGGGCGGTAGGCTACACCTTC.

The J gene is TRBJ1-4, the V gene TRBV15; D ambiguous. V was trimmed by 1 base and J by 2 bases, leaving 8 bases between them. Germline V gives CDR1 LNHNV, CDR2 YYDKDF (reference sequence). The CDR3 is made up of 15 amino acids. The CDR3 DNA reads as TGTGCCACCAGCAGAGCTGGCAGGACTAATGAAAAACTGTTTTTT. As protein: CATSRAGRTNEKLFF. Complete variable domain (other parts from reference TRBV15 and TRBJ1-4): DAMVIQNPRYQVTQFGKPVTLSCSQTLNHNVMYWYQQKSSQAPKLLFHYYDKDFNNEADTPDNFQSRRPNTSFCFLDIRSPGLGDTAMYLCATSRAGRTNEKLFFGSGTQLSVL.

DNA of the CDR3: TGCGCCAGCAGCTTGGCCCTAGCGGGAGGAGGTGGAGATACGCAGTATTTT. Amino acids: CASSLALAGGGGDTQYF. This chain joins TRBV5-1 and TRBJ2-3; 11 bases are shared with TRBD2. This CDR3 comprises 17 residues. The V and J ends lost 0 bases and 5 bases, in that order; junction bases with no gene match: 8. Germline CDR1 SGHRS, CDR2 YFSETQ.

The chain employs TRBV19 and TRBJ1-2; D gene uncertain. Trimming cost V 2 bases and J 7 bases, with 8 bases left between them. The CDR3 is 12 residues long. Germline V gene lookup returns CDR1 LNHDA and CDR2 SQIVND (reference sequence). Written as DNA, the CDR3 is TGTGCCAGTAGTATACCCCAGCGTGGCTACACCTTC. It codes for CASSIPQRGYTF.

This rearrangement joins TRBV7-9 to TRBJ2-2; no clear D gene. This CDR3 contains 14 residues. Per germline, CDR1 SEHNR and CDR2 FQNEAQ (reference sequence). Trimming shortened V by 4 bases and J by 3 bases, and 9 bases separated the two germline ends. This chain's CDR3 is CASSSQKYTGELFF. DNA for the CDR3: TGTGCCAGCAGCTCACAGAAGTACACCGGGGAGCTGTTTTTT.

This chain uses TRBV6-5 with TRBJ1-2, with D tentatively TRBD1 (6 bases). The CDR3 is made up of 13 amino acids. Germline loops: CDR1 MNHEY, CDR2 SVGAGI. V lost 1 base, J lost 6 bases, and 9 bases lay in between. CDR3: CASSYLGQNGYTF. CDR3 coding DNA: TGTGCCAGCAGTTACTTAGGACAGAATGGCTACACCTTC.

The chain combines TRBV7-2 with TRBJ1-1; 9 nucleotides align to TRBD1. The V segment lost 5 bases and the J segment 0 bases; nucleotides outside the gene matches: 4. This CDR3 spans 15 amino acids. Germline values: CDR1 SGHTA, CDR2 FQGNSA. CDR3 DNA: TGTGCCAGCAGCAGGGGACAGGGCCTGAACACTGAAGCTTTCTTT. It codes for CASSRGQGLNTEAFF. The full variable domain, completed using reference TRBV7-2 and TRBJ1-1, is GAGVSQSPSNKVTEKGKDVELRCDPISGHTALYWYRQSLGQGLEFLIYFQGNSAPDKSGLPSDRFSAERTGGSVSTLTIQRTQQEDSAVYLCASSRGQGLNTEAFFGQGTRLTVV.

This clone was seen a few times. The V gene is TRBV7-2, the J gene TRBJ1-6; the match to TRBD1 covers 9 bases. This CDR3 is 18 amino acids long. The J segment lost 11 bases and the V segment lost 2 bases, leaving 16 bases of the junction unmatched. CDR1 and CDR2 from the germline V gene are SGHTA and FQGNSA. The CDR3 here is CASSLRRTGALLWAPLHF. For the CDR3, the DNA is TGTGCCAGCAGCTTACGGCGGACAGGGGCTCTCCTATGGGCACCCCTCCACTTT.

V usage is TRBV28 and J usage is TRBJ1-2, with a weak D call TRBD1 (6 bases). The V gene's germline CDR1 is MDHEN and CDR2 SYDVKM. The CDR3 spans 11 residues. V gave up 10 bases and J gave up 8 bases, with 14 bases separating them. This chain's CDR3 is CATRPGEGYTF. CDR3 nucleotide sequence: TGTGCCACCAGACCAGGGGAGGGCTACACCTTC.

This clone was found once. This chain joins TRBV5-1 and TRBJ1-6; TRBD1 matches at 9 bases. The length of the CDR3 is 15 residues. The junction had 7 bases not matched to a gene; V was cut back by 2 bases and J by 10 bases. Germline V gene lookup returns CDR1 SGHRS and CDR2 YFSETQ. CDR3 bases: TGCGCCAGCAGCTTCTTGACAGGGGGTGACTCACCCCTCCACTTT. Its protein product is CASSFLTGGDSPLHF.

The rearrangement uses TRBV7-2 and TRBJ2-7; 8 positions match TRBD2. CDR1 SGHTA and CDR2 FQGNSA come from the germline V gene. This CDR3 spans 18 amino acids. The trim removed 6 bases at V and 4 bases at J, leaving 20 bases unmatched. This CDR3 reads CASRDLGRAGGRGYEQYF. CDR3 nucleotide sequence: TGTGCCAGCAGGGACTTAGGTCGGGCGGGAGGTCGGGGGTACGAGCAGTACTTC.

The chain has TRBV28 and TRBJ1-2; TRBD1 aligns across 12 bases. CDR3 length: 16 amino acids. The J segment lost 6 bases and the V segment lost 4 bases, leaving 9 bases of the junction unmatched. CDR1 and CDR2 from the germline V gene are MDHEN and SYDVKM. The CDR3 protein is CASSYGFWDRGHGYTF. The CDR3 region has the DNA TGTGCCAGCAGTTACGGCTTCTGGGACAGGGGGCATGGCTACACCTTC.